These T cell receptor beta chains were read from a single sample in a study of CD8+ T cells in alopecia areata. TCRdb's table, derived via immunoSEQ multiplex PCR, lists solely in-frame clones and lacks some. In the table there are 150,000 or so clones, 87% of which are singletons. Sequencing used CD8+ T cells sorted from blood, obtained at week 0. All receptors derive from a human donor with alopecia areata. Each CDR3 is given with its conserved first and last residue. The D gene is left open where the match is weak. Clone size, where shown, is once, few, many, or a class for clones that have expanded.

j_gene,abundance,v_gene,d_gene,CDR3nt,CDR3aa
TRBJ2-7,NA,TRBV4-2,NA,TGTGCCAGCAGCCAAGTTGACAGCTACGAGCAGTACTTC,CASSQVDSYEQYF
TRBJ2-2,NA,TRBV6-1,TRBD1,TGTGCCAGCAGCGTGACAGGGTATACCGGGGAGCTGTTTTTT,CASSVTGYTGELFF
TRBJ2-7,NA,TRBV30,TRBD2,TGTGCCTGGACTAGCGGGGGCTACGAGCAGTACTTC,CAWTSGGYEQYF
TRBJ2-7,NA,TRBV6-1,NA,TGTGCCAGCAGTGAAGGCTACGAGCAGTACTTC,CASSEGYEQYF
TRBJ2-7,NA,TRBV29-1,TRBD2,TGCAGCGTTGGGGGGGGATCCTCCTACGAGCAGTACTTC,CSVGGGSSYEQYF
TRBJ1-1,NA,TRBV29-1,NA,TGCAGCGTAGATCAGGGTTATGAAGCTTTCTTT,CSVDQGYEAFF
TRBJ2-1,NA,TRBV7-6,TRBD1,TGTGCCAGCAGCTCGACAGGGGGCTCCTACAATGAGCAGTTCTTC,CASSSTGGSYNEQFF
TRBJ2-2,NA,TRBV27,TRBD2,TGTGCCAGCGCCCCGGGACTAGCGGGAGTCTCAAACACCGGGGAGCTGTTTTTT,CASAPGLAGVSNTGELFF
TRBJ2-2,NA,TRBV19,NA,TGTGCCAGTAGTTCCACCTGGGCAGGTCCCGGGGAGCTGTTTTTT,CASSSTWAGPGELFF
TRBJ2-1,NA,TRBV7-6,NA,TGTGCCAGCAGCTTAGGGAGGGAAGGGTACCTTGAGCAGTTCTTC,CASSLGREGYLEQFF
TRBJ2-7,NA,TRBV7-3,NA,TGTGCCAGCAGCTCATCAGACCACTACGAGCAGTACTTC,CASSSSDHYEQYF
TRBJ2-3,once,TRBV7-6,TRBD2,TGTGCCAGCAGCCAAACTGCGGGAGCAGATACGCAGTATTTT,CASSQTAGADTQYF
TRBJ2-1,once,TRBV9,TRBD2,TGTGCCAGCAGCCGAGCGGCGGGCCTCGGGGGGAATGAGCAGTTCTTC,CASSRAAGLGGNEQFF
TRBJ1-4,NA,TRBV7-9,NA,TGTGCCAGCAAAAGCCCCAGCTATGAAAAACTGTTTTTT,CASKSPSYEKLFF
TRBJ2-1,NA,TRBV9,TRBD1,TGTGCCAGCAGCCCCCCGGGACAGCAATACAATGAGCAGTTCTTC,CASSPPGQQYNEQFF
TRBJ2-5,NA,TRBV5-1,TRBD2,TGCGCCAGCAGGACGCAAGCGGGAGTCTCAGAGACCCAGTACTTC,CASRTQAGVSETQYF
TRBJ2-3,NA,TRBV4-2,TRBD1,TGTGCCAGCAGCCAAGCGACAGGGACAGATACGCAGTATTTT,CASSQATGTDTQYF
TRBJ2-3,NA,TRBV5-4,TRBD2,TGTGCCAGCAGTTCGTTTTCCAGCGGGGGGACAGATACGCAGTATTTT,CASSSFSSGGTDTQYF
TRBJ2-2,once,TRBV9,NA,TGTGCCAGCAGCGTAAGGGATCACACCGGGGAGCTGTTTTTT,CASSVRDHTGELFF
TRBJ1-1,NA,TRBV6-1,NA,TGTGCCAGCAGTGAAGTCGGGGGCACTGAAGCTTTCTTT,CASSEVGGTEAFF
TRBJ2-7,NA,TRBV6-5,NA,TGTGCCAGCAGTTACACGGGGGAGGGGGGCGAGCAGTACTTC,CASSYTGEGGEQYF
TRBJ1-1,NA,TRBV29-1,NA,TGCAGCGTTGAAGCCATCAGGGGAATGAACACTGAAGCTTTCTTT,CSVEAIRGMNTEAFF
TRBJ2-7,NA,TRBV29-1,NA,TGCAGCGTTGAAGGGGTAGAGGACGAGCAGTACTTC,CSVEGVEDEQYF
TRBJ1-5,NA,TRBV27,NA,TGTGCCAGCAGTTTATCAGGGGGGCTTGGGCAGCCCCAGCATTTT,CASSLSGGLGQPQHF
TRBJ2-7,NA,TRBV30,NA,TGTGCCTGGAGTGTACTTGTCGAGCAGTACTTC,CAWSVLVEQYF
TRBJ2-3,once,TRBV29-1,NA,TGCAGCGTTGAAATCAGGGCGGGGGCCATCGCCCATTTCACAGATACGCAGTATTTT,CSVEIRAGAIAHFTDTQYF
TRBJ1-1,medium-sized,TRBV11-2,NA,TGTGCCAGCAGCTTAGATCAACCCTTCTCGAACACTGAAGCTTTCTTT,CASSLDQPFSNTEAFF
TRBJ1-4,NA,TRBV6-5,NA,TGTGCCAGCAGATCGGCGGATCTAAATGAAAAACTGTTTTTT,CASRSADLNEKLFF
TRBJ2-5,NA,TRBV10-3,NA,TGTGCCATCAGTGTGAGCACGCTCCAAGAGACCCAGTACTTC,CAISVSTLQETQYF
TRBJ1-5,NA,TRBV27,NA,TGTGCCAGCAGGGCCGGAGGGGCCCAGCATTTT,CASRAGGAQHF
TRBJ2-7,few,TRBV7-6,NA,TGTGCCAGCAGCTTAGCGCAGGGGTTCCTGTACGAGCAGTACTTC,CASSLAQGFLYEQYF
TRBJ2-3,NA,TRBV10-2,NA,TGCGCCAGCAGTGCCGGGAACACAGATACGCAGTATTTT,CASSAGNTDTQYF
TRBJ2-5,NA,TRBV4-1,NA,TGCGCCAGCAGCCAAGATCCAGAAAGGAGGTACCAAGAGACCCAGTACTTC,CASSQDPERRYQETQYF
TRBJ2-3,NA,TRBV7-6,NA,TGTGCCAGCAGCTTAGCCACGGATTTCACAGATACGCAGTATTTT,CASSLATDFTDTQYF
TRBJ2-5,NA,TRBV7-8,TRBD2,TGTGCCAGCCCAGCGGGGTCTGTTTTAGAGACCCAGTACTTC,CASPAGSVLETQYF
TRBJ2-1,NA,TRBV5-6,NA,TGTGCCAGCAGCTTGGCCAGTCACAGTGATGAGCAGTTCTTC,CASSLASHSDEQFF
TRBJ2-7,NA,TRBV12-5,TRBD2,TGTGCTAGTACCGGGACTAGCGGGAGGAGCTCCTACGAGCAGTACTTC,CASTGTSGRSSYEQYF
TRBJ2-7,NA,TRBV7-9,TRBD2,TGTGCCAGCAGCTTTGGACTAGCGGGGATCCTGAGCTCCTACGAGCAGTACTTC,CASSFGLAGILSSYEQYF
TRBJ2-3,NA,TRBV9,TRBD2,TGTGCCAGCAGCGTACCGATAGCGGGAGGGGAAGATACGCAGTATTTT,CASSVPIAGGEDTQYF
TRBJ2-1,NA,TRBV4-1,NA,TGCGCCAGCAGCCAAGAAGGAAGCCTAGTAGGGCAGTTCTTC,CASSQEGSLVGQFF
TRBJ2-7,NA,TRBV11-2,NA,TGTGCCAGCAGCTCCAACTCGTACGAGCAGTACTTC,CASSSNSYEQYF
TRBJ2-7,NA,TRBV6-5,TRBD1,TGTGCCAGCAGTTACTTTGGGACAGGGGGAACGGGGGAGCAGTACTTC,CASSYFGTGGTGEQYF
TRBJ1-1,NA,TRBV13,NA,TGTGCCAGCAGCTTAGGAGCAAACACTGAAGCTTTCTTT,CASSLGANTEAFF
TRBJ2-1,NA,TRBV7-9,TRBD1,TGTGCCAGCAGCTCACTTCCGGGACAGGTTTACAATGAGCAGTTCTTC,CASSSLPGQVYNEQFF
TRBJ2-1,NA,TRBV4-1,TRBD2,TGCGCCAGCAGCCAAGATTGGTTAGCGGGAGCAAATGAGCAGTTCTTC,CASSQDWLAGANEQFF
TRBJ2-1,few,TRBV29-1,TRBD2,TGCAGCGTTGATGGGACTAGCTTCAATGAGCAGTTCTTC,CSVDGTSFNEQFF
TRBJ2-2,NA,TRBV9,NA,TGTGCCAGCAGCGGGACAGCCGGGGAGCTGTTTTTT,CASSGTAGELFF
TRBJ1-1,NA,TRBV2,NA,TGTGCCAGCAGTGTGGGGACCGCTGAAGCTTTCTTC,CASSVGTAEAFF
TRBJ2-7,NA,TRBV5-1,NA,TGCGCCAGCAGCTTAACGACAGGCGCCTCCTACGAGCAGTACTTC,CASSLTTGASYEQYF
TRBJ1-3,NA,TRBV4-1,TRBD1,TGCGCCAGCAGCCAAGTCGGGACAGGGATTGGGAACACCATATATTTT,CASSQVGTGIGNTIYF
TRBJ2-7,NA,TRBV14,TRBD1,TGTGCCAGCAGCCAGCATTATGGGACAGGGGGCTACGAGCAGTACTTC,CASSQHYGTGGYEQYF
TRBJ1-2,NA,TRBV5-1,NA,TGCGCCAGCAGCTTGACAGGGCTCAACTATGGCTACACCTTC,CASSLTGLNYGYTF
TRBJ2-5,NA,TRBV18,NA,TGTGCCAGCTCACCCCGACTAGACCAAGAGACCCAGTACTTC,CASSPRLDQETQYF
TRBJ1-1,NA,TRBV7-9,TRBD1,TGTGCCAGCGCAGATTGGACAGGACTCGAAGCTTTCTTT,CASADWTGLEAFF
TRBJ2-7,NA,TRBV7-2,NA,TGTGCCAGCAGTTTAGAGTACGGTTGGGGGGCGGGACACTCCTACGAGCAGTACTTC,CASSLEYGWGAGHSYEQYF
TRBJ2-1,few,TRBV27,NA,TGTGCCAGCAGTCCGGGGGCGGGGTATGAGCAGTTCTTC,CASSPGAGYEQFF